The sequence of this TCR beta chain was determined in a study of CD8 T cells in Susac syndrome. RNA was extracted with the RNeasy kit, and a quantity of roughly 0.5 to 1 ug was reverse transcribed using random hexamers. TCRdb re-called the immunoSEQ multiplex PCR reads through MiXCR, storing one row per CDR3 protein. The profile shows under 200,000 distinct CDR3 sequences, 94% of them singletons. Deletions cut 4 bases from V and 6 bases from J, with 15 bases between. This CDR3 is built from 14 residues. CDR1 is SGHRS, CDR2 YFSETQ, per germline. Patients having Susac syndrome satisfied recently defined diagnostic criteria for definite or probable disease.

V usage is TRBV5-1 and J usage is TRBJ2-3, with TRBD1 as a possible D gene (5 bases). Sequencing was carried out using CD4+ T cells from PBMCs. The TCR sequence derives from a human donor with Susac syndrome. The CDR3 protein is CASSPLGAGDTQYF. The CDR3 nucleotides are TGCGCCAGCAGCCCCCTAGGGGCAGGCGATACGCAGTATTTT.